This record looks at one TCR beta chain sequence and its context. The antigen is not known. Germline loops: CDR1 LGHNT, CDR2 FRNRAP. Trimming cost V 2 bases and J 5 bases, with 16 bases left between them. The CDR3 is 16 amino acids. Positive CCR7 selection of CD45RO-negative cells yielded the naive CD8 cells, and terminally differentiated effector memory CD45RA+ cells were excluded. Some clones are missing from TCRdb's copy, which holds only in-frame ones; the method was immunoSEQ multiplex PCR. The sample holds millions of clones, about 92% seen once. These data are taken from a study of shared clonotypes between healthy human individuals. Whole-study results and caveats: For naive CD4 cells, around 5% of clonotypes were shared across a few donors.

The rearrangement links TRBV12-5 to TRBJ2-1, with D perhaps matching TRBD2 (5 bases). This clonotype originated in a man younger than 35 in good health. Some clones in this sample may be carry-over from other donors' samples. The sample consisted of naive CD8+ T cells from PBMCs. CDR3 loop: CASGLKSGGRDNEQFF. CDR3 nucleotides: TGTGCTAGTGGTTTGAAAAGCGGCGGGCGGGACAATGAGCAGTTCTTC.